A selection of T cell receptor beta chains follows, all from one sample in a study of regulatory T cells in long-lasting Graves disease. TCRdb fed the multiplex PCR reads into MiXCR, producing one record per CDR3 protein. The sample yields about 620,000 distinct CDR3 sequences, 16% seen once. These data also formed part of another study, on T cells in Graves' hyperthyroidism and ophthalmopathy.

This material consisted of peripheral blood mononuclear cells (PBMCs), taken at new diagnosis, from a patient treated with antithyroid drugs. All receptors come from a woman in her twenties or thirties with Graves disease. Each CDR3 is given with its conserved first and last residue. Only part of the rows carry a size: once, few, many, or a class if the clone is expanded.

>TRBV29-1|TRBJ2-1|many
CSVVPGTLGDEQFF
>TRBV6-1|TRBJ1-1|many
CASSIRGTEAFF
>TRBV12-3/TRBV12-4|TRBJ1-1|many
CASTHGNAEAFF
>TRBV28|TRBJ2-7|many
CASSFPKTYEQYF
>TRBV30|TRBJ1-3|-
CAWSAPRDLGGNTIYF
>TRBV14|TRBJ1-2|many
CASSQAGSAAVYGYTF
>TRBV9|TRBJ2-1|-
CASSAQLNAGYNEQFF
>TRBV20-1|TRBJ2-5|many
CSAGPGTYQETQYF
>TRBV5-6|TRBJ2-1|-
CASSLDILAGLSYNEQFF
>TRBV19|TRBJ2-5|many
CASKDRGREETQYF
>TRBV15|TRBJ2-1|-
CATSDRGPGNEQFF
>TRBV20-1|TRBJ2-1|few
CSARTDGSGFGEFF
>TRBV10-1|TRBJ2-3|-
CASSESTRAVEDTQYF
>TRBV12-3/TRBV12-4|TRBJ2-1|-
CASSLLLGTGGYNEQFF
>TRBV18|TRBJ2-2|few
CASWAGMNTGELFF
>TRBV20-1|TRBJ2-3|few
CSASLIGSTDTQYF
>TRBV11-2|TRBJ2-3|many
CASRGWAASTDTQYF
>TRBV6-2/TRBV6-3|TRBJ2-7|-
CASSYRAEIYEQYF
>TRBV28|TRBJ2-7|many
CASSLPAPGEQYF
>TRBV5-1|TRBJ2-1|many
CASSPLADSYNEQFF
>TRBV28|TRBJ1-1|many
CASARPAQGRGAWNTEAFF
>TRBV19|TRBJ2-7|many
CASSISTEYYEQYF
>TRBV6-1|TRBJ1-5|many
CASSELDRIVHQPQHF
>TRBV30|TRBJ2-1|many
CAWSRASSDEQFF
>TRBV7-6|TRBJ1-1|few
CASSLLGREKNTEAFF
>TRBV20-1|TRBJ2-5|-
CSGKRGQETQYF
>TRBV11-1|TRBJ2-1|many
CASSPRGRNEQFF
>TRBV27|TRBJ2-1|many
CASSFLAAGTSGHNEQFF
>TRBV7-3|TRBJ2-5|many
CASSLSTNPQETQYF
>TRBV7-2|TRBJ2-3|many
CASSMGQVPNYPDTQYF